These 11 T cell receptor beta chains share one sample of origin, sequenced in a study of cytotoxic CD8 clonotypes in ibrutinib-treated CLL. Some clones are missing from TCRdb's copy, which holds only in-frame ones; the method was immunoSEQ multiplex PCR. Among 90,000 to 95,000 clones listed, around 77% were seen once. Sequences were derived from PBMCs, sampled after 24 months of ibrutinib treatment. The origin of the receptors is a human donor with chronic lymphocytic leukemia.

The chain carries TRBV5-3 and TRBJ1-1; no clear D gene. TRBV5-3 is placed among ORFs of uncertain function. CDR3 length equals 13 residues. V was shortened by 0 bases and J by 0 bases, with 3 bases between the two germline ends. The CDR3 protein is CARSLVLNTEAFF. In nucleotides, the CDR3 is TGTGCCAGAAGCTTGGTATTGAACACTGAAGCTTTCTTT.

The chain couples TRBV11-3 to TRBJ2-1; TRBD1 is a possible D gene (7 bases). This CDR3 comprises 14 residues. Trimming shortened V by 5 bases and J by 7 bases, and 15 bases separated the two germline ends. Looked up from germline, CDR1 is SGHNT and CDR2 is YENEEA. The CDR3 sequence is CASSPRGVWNEQFF. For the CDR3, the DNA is TGTGCCAGCAGCCCCAGGGGGGTTTGGAATGAGCAGTTCTTC.

Written as DNA, the CDR3 is TGTGCCAGCAGCGTAGCCTCTAGCGGGAATAACTACAATGAGCAGTTCTTC. Its protein is CASSVASSGNNYNEQFF. V usage is TRBV9 and J usage is TRBJ2-1, with 9 bases lining up with TRBD2. The CDR3 is made up of 17 amino acids. V gave up 0 bases and J gave up 3 bases; unmatched junction bases: 7. Germline V gene data show CDR1 as SGDLS and CDR2 as YYNGEE.

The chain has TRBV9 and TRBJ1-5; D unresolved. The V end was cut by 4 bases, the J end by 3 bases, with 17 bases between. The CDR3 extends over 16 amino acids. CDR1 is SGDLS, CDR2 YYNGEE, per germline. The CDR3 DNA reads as TGTGCCAGCAGCCCCGAAGGAACAGCTGTCAATCAGCCCCAGCATTTT. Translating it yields CASSPEGTAVNQPQHF.

CDR3 DNA: TGTGCCAGTAGTTTTATGGGACAGGGGGTCAATCAGCCCCAGCATTTT. This gives the protein CASSFMGQGVNQPQHF. This chain joins TRBV19 and TRBJ1-5, with TRBD1 identical over 11 bases. The V segment lost 5 bases and the J segment 3 bases; nucleotides outside the gene matches: 6. CDR1 and CDR2 (germline): LNHDA, SQIVND (reference sequence). CDR3 length equals 16 residues.

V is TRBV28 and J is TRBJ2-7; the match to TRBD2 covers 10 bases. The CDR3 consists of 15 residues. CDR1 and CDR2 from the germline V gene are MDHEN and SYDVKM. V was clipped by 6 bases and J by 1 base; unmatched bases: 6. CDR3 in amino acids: CASRIPGLASYEQYF. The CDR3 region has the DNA TGTGCCAGCAGAATACCGGGACTAGCGTCCTACGAGCAGTACTTC.

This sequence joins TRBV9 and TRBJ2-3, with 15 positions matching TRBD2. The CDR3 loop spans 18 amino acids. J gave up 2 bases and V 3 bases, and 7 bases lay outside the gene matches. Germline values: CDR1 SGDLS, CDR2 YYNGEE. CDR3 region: CASSAGLAGGRNTDTQYF. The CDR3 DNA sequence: TGTGCCAGCAGCGCGGGACTAGCGGGGGGTCGGAACACAGATACGCAGTATTTT.

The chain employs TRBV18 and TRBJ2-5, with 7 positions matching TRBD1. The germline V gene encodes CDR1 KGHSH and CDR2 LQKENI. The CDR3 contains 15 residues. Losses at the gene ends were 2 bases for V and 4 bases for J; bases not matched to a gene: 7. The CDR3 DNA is TGTGCCAGCTCACCATGGGGGACAGAAGGAGAGACCCAGTACTTC. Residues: CASSPWGTEGETQYF.

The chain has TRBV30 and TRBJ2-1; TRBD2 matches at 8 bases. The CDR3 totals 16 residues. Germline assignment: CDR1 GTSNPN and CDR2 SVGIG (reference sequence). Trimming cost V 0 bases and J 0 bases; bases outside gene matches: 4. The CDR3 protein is CAWSVSSGSSYNEQFF. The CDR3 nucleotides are TGTGCCTGGAGTGTCTCGAGCGGGAGCTCCTACAATGAGCAGTTCTTC.

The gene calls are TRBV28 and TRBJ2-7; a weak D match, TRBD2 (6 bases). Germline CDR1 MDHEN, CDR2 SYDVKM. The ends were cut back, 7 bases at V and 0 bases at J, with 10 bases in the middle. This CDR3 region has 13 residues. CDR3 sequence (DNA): TGTGCCAGCATTAAGACTAGCTCCTACGAGCAGTACTTC. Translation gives CASIKTSSYEQYF.

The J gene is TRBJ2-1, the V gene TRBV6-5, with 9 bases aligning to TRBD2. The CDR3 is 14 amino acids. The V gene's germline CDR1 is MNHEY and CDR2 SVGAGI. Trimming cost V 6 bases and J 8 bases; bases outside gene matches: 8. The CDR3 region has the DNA TGTGCCAGCAGGACTAGCGGCCCTATGGATGAGCAGTTCTTC. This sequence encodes CASRTSGPMDEQFF.